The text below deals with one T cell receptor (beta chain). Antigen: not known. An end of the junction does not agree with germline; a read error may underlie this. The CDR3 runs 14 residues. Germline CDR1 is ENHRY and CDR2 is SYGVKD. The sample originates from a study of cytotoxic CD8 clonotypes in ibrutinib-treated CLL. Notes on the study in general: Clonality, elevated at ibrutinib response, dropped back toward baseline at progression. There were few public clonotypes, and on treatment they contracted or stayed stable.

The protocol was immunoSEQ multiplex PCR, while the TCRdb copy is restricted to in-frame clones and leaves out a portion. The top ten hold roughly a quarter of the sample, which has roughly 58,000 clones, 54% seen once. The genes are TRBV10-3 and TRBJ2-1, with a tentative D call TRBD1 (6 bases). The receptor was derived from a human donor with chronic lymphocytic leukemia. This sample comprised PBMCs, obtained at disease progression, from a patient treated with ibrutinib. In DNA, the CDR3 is TGTGCCAGCAGTCCCGGACAGAAAAACAATGAGCAGTTCTTC. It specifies CASSPGQKNNEQFF.